These 24 T cell receptor beta chains were sequenced from one sample in a study of OX40 agonist ivuxolimab in advanced cancers. TCRdb's table, derived via immunoSEQ multiplex PCR, lists solely in-frame clones and lacks some. The data show approximately 22,000 clones, with about 83% seen just once and 35% to 45% held by the top ten. Source: CD4+ or CD8+ T cells sorted from blood, taken in a trial of the OX40 agonist ivuxolimab. These receptors all come from an adult with an advanced solid tumor such as melanoma, head and neck, liver or kidney cancer.

The CDR3 is CASSPRTNGYTF. The CDR3, as DNA: TGTGCCAGCAGCCCACGGACTAATGGCTACACCTTC. The V call is TRBV7-2, the J call TRBJ1-2; no definite D call. The CDR3 loop spans 12 amino acids. The V end was cut by 5 bases, the J end by 6 bases, with 10 bases between. The germline CDR1 and CDR2 sequences are SGHTA and FQGNSA.

V usage is TRBV13 and J usage is TRBJ2-3; TRBD2 matches 9 bases. Trimming took 4 bases from V and 5 from J; bases not matched to a gene: 10. CDR3 length: 16 amino acids. From germline, CDR1 is PRHDT and CDR2 FYEKMQ (reference sequence). The CDR3 bases are TGTGCCAGCAGCTCGGAATGGCTAGCGGGGATAGATACGCAGTATTTT. Its protein product is CASSSEWLAGIDTQYF.

This chain connects TRBV7-6 to TRBJ2-7; D is uncertain. The V end lost 2 bases, the J end lost 4 bases, and 12 bases lay between the germline ends. Germline CDR1 SGHVS, CDR2 FNYEAQ. This CDR3 has 14 residues. CDR3: CASSLYSDGYEQYF. The CDR3 nucleotides are TGTGCCAGCAGCTTATACAGTGATGGATACGAGCAGTACTTC.

The CDR3 DNA follows: TGTGCCAGCAGCGTAGGGGGTTCAGGGGATGGCTACACCTTC. Translation gives CASSVGGSGDGYTF. The V gene is TRBV9, the J gene TRBJ1-2; perhaps TRBD1 as D (6 bases). The V gene's germline CDR1 is SGDLS and CDR2 YYNGEE. CDR3 length: 14 residues. Trimming took off 0 bases at V and 6 bases at J, with 12 bases between the two ends.

The gene calls are TRBV19 and TRBJ2-1; 7 nucleotides agree with TRBD2. Trimming cost V 3 bases and J 0 bases; bases outside gene matches: 2. This CDR3 is 15 amino acids long. Germline CDR1 and CDR2: LNHDA and SQIVND (reference sequence). CDR3 in amino acids: CASSMGGSSYNEQFF. DNA for the CDR3: TGTGCCAGTAGTATGGGCGGGAGCTCCTACAATGAGCAGTTCTTC.

The chain employs TRBV6-5 and TRBJ2-5; D is undetermined. V dropped 0 bases and J dropped 6 bases, with 11 bases sitting between them. This CDR3 comprises 14 residues. Germline CDR1 reads MNHEY; CDR2 reads SVGAGI. CDR3 coding DNA: TGTGCCAGCAGTTACTCGAACAGCCCTCAGACCCAGTACTTC. This encodes CASSYSNSPQTQYF.

In its sample, this clone was seen a few times. The genes are TRBV5-4 and TRBJ2-1, with TRBD2 matching over 10 bases. The V segment lost 4 bases and the J segment 10 bases; nucleotides outside the gene matches: 11. CDR3 length: 15 residues. The germline V gene has CDR1 SGHNT and CDR2 YYREEE (reference sequence). The CDR3 nucleotides are TGTGCCAGCAGCGGAGGGACTAGCGCTCTAGGGGAGCAGTTCTTC. This gives the protein CASSGGTSALGEQFF.

The V call is TRBV14, the J call TRBJ2-5, with D hard to call. Germline V gene sequence: CDR1 SGHDN, CDR2 FVKESK. The CDR3 consists of 12 residues. Trimming removed 0 bases from V and 5 bases from J, with 4 bases in between. The CDR3: CASSQERETQYF. The DNA for the CDR3 is TGTGCCAGCAGCCAAGAAAGGGAGACCCAGTACTTC. The full variable domain, its missing parts supplied by reference TRBV14 and TRBJ2-5, is EAGVTQFPSHSVIEKGQTVTLRCDPISGHDNLYWYRRVMGKEIKFLLHFVKESKQDESGMPNNRFLAERTGGTYSTLKVQPAELEDSGVYFCASSQERETQYFGPGTRLLVL.

V usage is TRBV6-6 and J usage is TRBJ2-2; TRBD1 aligns across 8 bases. The germline V gene has CDR1 MNHNY and CDR2 SVGAGI (reference sequence). CDR3 length: 15 residues. J lost 4 bases, V lost 2 bases, and 3 bases had no gene match. The DNA for the CDR3 is TGTGCCAGCAGTTACACAGGGGGTGCCACCGGGGAGCTGTTTTTT. This gives the protein CASSYTGGATGELFF.

The V gene is TRBV4-1, the J gene TRBJ1-2; 7 bases fit TRBD1. Germline V gene sequence: CDR1 MGHRA, CDR2 YSYEKL. CDR3 length equals 15 residues. V trimming: 0 bases; J trimming: 8 bases; junction bases outside the gene matches: 9. The CDR3 DNA reads as TGCGCCAGCAGCCAAGATCCTACAGGGGATTTCGGCTACACCTTC. Amino acids: CASSQDPTGDFGYTF.

V usage is TRBV11-2 and J usage is TRBJ2-1; D uncertain. V gave up 5 bases and J gave up 7 bases, with 9 bases separating them. This CDR3 has 12 amino acids. The germline gives CDR1 SGHAT, CDR2 FQNNGV. The CDR3 DNA reads as TGTGCCAGCAGCCCAGACCAGAATGAGCAGTTCTTC. Its translation is CASSPDQNEQFF.

The chain joins TRBV7-9 to TRBJ1-1; possibly TRBD1 for D (6 bases). The CDR3 contains 15 residues. V was shortened by 5 bases and J by 2 bases, with 15 bases between the two germline ends. CDR1 SEHNR and CDR2 FQNEAQ come from the germline V gene (reference sequence). CDR3 protein: CASSAIQGVNTEAFF. The CDR3 DNA follows: TGTGCCAGCAGCGCAATACAGGGAGTCAACACTGAAGCTTTCTTT.

The V and J genes are TRBV28 and TRBJ2-1; 16 nucleotides agree with TRBD2. Germline CDR1 MDHEN, CDR2 SYDVKM. The CDR3 sequence is 18 residues long. J gave up 2 bases and V 5 bases, and 6 bases lay outside the gene matches. CDR3 loop: CASSPGTSGGAPYNEQFF. In nucleotides, the CDR3 is TGTGCCAGCAGTCCCGGGACTAGCGGGGGGGCTCCCTACAATGAGCAGTTCTTC. The full variable domain, with the rest looked up from reference TRBV28 and TRBJ2-1, is DVKVTQSSRYLVKRTGEKVFLECVQDMDHENMFWYRQDPGLGLRLIYFSYDVKMKEKGDIPEGYSVSREKKERFSLILESASTNQTSMYLCASSPGTSGGAPYNEQFFGPGTRLTVL.

This sequence joins TRBV13 and TRBJ1-1; 9 bases map to TRBD1. Per germline, CDR1 PRHDT and CDR2 FYEKMQ (reference sequence). The CDR3 has 18 amino acids. With 2 bases clipped from V and 2 bases from J, the junction kept 12 bases outside the gene matches. CDR3 sequence: CASSLRLSTGGANTEAFF. The CDR3 region has the DNA TGTGCCAGCAGCTTAAGGTTGTCGACAGGGGGGGCTAACACTGAAGCTTTCTTT.

In this sample, this clone is medium-sized. J is TRBJ1-1 and V is TRBV14, with D maybe TRBD1 (5 bases). The germline V and J ends were trimmed by 6 bases and 1 base, with 9 bases remaining between them. The CDR3 is 13 amino acids. Looked up from germline, CDR1 is SGHDN and CDR2 is FVKESK. CDR3 bases: TGTGCCAGCAGACCTACAGGGAACACTGAAGCTTTCTTT. It encodes CASRPTGNTEAFF.

V gene TRBV11-2 combines with J gene TRBJ1-1; the D is unclear. The CDR3 contains 13 residues. The V gene's germline CDR1 is SGHAT and CDR2 FQNNGV. Trimming took 2 bases from V and 1 from J, leaving 5 bases between them. This CDR3 reads CASSLRRNTEAFF. In nucleotides, the CDR3 is TGTGCCAGCAGCTTAAGGAGGAACACTGAAGCTTTCTTT.

The chain is built from TRBV6-6 and TRBJ2-7; D might be TRBD1 (5 bases). The CDR3 length is 12 residues. Germline loops: CDR1 MNHNY, CDR2 SVGAGI (reference sequence). The germline V and J ends were trimmed by 6 bases and 6 bases, with 12 bases remaining between them. The CDR3 sequence: CASRSGLAEQYF. The CDR3 region has the DNA TGTGCCAGCAGATCAGGGTTAGCCGAGCAGTACTTC.

This chain joins TRBV7-6 and TRBJ2-6; 9 nucleotides agree with TRBD1. V trimming: 4 bases; J trimming: 4 bases; junction bases outside the gene matches: 8. Per germline, CDR1 SGHVS and CDR2 FNYEAQ. The CDR3 contains 17 residues. CDR3 coding DNA: TGTGCCAGCAGCTACCGGACAGGGGTTACGGGGGCCAACGTCCTGACTTTC. This encodes CASSYRTGVTGANVLTF.

The chain employs TRBV7-8 and TRBJ2-3; 12 bases agree with TRBD2. Trimming cost V 5 bases and J 2 bases; bases outside gene matches: 5. Germline CDR1 is SGHVS and CDR2 is FQNEAQ. The CDR3 has 16 residues. The CDR3 DNA reads TGTGCCAGCAGCCCTTGGACTAGCGGGGCCACAGATACGCAGTATTTT. It is translated as CASSPWTSGATDTQYF.

The chain joins TRBV6-1 to TRBJ1-1; 8 nucleotides match TRBD1. Germline lookup yields CDR1 MNHNS and CDR2 SASEGT. The CDR3 is 13 residues long. V lost 5 bases to trimming and J lost 4 bases; unmatched junction nucleotides: 3. This CDR3 reads CASSRQGTTEAFF. The CDR3 nucleotides are TGTGCCAGCAGTCGACAGGGGACCACTGAAGCTTTCTTT.

This sequence joins TRBV2 and TRBJ2-3, with D possibly being TRBD1 (6 bases). Germline CDR1 is SNHLY and CDR2 is FYNNEI. The CDR3 consists of 13 residues. Trimming removed 10 bases at V and 0 bases at J, with 11 bases between. The CDR3 coding sequence is TGTGCCACCTACAGGGATAGCACAGATACGCAGTATTTT. Amino acid sequence: CATYRDSTDTQYF.

The sample holds a few counts of this clone. This rearrangement joins TRBV7-9 to TRBJ1-6; D is unresolved. Trimming cost V 5 bases and J 7 bases, with 21 bases left between them. Germline assignment: CDR1 SEHNR and CDR2 FQNEAQ (reference sequence). The CDR3 is made up of 17 amino acids. The CDR3 protein is CASSPPLARRENSPLHF. CDR3 nucleotide sequence: TGTGCCAGCAGCCCGCCTTTAGCCCGGAGGGAAAATTCACCCCTCCACTTT.

This clone was detected a few times. The rearrangement joins TRBV4-1 to TRBJ1-5; D not certain. This CDR3 is built from 15 residues. Per germline, CDR1 MGHRA and CDR2 YSYEKL. V was clipped by 0 bases and J by 0 bases, with 6 bases between them. In DNA, the CDR3 is TGCGCCAGCAGCCAAGAAGAGATTAGCAATCAGCCCCAGCATTTT. It translates to CASSQEEISNQPQHF.

This chain joins TRBV5-6 and TRBJ2-7; 13 positions match TRBD2. Germline V gene data show CDR1 as SGHDT and CDR2 as YYEEEE. V was pared by 4 bases and J by 4 bases, with 5 bases of the junction left unmatched. The CDR3 consists of 15 residues. In DNA, the CDR3 is TGTGCCAGCAGCCTAGGGACTAGCGGGGTTTACGAGCAGTACTTC. It translates to CASSLGTSGVYEQYF. Full variable domain (outside the CDR3, taken from reference TRBV5-6 and TRBJ2-7): DAGVTQSPTHLIKTRGQQVTLRCSPKSGHDTVSWYQQALGQGPQFIFQYYEEEERQRGNFPDRFSGHQFPNYSSELNVNALLLGDSALYLCASSLGTSGVYEQYFGPGTRLTVT.